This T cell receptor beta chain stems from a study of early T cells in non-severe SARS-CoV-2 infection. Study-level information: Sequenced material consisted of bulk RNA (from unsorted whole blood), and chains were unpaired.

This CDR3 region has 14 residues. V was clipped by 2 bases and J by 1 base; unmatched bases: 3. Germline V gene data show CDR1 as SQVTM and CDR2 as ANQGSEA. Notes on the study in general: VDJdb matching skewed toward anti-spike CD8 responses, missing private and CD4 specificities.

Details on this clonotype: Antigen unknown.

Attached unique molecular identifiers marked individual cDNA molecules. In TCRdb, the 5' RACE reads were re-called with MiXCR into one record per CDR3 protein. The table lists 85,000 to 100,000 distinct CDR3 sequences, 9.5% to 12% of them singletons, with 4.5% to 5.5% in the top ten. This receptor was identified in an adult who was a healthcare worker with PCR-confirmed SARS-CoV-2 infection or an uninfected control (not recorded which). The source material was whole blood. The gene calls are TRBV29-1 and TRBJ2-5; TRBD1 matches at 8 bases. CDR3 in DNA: TGCAGCGTTGAACCGGGACAGGCCCAAGAGACCCAGTACTTC. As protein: CSVEPGQAQETQYF. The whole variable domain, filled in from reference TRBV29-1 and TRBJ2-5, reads SAVISQKPSRDICQRGTSLTIQCQVDSQVTMMFWYRQQPGQSLTLIATANQGSEATYESGFVIDKFPISRPNLTFSTLTVSNMSPEDSSIYLCSVEPGQAQETQYFGPGTRLLVL.